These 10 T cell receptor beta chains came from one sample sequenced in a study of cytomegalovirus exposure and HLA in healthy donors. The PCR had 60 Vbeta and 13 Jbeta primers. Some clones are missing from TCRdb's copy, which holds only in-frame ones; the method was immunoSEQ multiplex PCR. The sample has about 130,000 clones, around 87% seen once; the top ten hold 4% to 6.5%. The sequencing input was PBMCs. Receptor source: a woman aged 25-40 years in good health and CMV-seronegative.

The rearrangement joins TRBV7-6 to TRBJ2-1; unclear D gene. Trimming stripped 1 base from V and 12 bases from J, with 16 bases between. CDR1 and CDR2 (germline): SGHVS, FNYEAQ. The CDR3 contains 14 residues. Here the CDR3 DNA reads TGTGCCAGCAGCTTAGATCCGGGTTCCGATGTGCAGTTCTTC. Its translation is CASSLDPGSDVQFF.

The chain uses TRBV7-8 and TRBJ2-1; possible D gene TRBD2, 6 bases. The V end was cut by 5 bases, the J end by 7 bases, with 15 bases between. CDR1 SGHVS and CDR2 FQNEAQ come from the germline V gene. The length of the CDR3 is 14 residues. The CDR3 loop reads CASSPQRVRNEQFF. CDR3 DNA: TGTGCCAGCAGCCCCCAGCGGGTCAGGAATGAGCAGTTCTTC. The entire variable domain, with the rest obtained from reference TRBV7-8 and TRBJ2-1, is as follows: GAGVSQSPRYKVAKRGQDVALRCDPISGHVSLFWYQQALGQGPEFLTYFQNEAQLDKSGLPSDRFFAERPEGSVSTLKIQRTQQEDSAVYLCASSPQRVRNEQFFGPGTRLTVL.

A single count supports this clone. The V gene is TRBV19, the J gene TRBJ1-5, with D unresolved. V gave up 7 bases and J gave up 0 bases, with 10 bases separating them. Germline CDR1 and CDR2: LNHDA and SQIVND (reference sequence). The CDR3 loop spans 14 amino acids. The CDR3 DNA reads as TGTGCCAGTAACAACGGGGATAGCAATCAGCCCCAGCATTTT. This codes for CASNNGDSNQPQHF.

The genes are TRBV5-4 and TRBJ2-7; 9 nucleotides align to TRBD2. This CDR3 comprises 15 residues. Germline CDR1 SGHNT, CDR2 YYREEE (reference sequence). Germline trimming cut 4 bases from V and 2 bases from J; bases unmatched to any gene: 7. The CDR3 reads CASSQSSGATYEQYF. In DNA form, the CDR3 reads TGTGCCAGCAGCCAGTCTAGCGGGGCAACCTACGAGCAGTACTTC.

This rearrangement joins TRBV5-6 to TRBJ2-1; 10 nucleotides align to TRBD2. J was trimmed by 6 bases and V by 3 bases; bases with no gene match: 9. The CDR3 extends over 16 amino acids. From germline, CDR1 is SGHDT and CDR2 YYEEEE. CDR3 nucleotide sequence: TGTGCCAGCAGCTGGCTAGCGGGAGTAGGGAGCAATGAGCAGTTCTTC. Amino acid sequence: CASSWLAGVGSNEQFF.

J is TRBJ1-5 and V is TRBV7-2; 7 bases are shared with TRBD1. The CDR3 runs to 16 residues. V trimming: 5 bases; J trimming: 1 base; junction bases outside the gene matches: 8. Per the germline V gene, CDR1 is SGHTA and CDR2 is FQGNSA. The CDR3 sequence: CASSPRQGVSNQPQHF. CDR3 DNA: TGTGCCAGCAGCCCCCGGCAGGGGGTAAGCAATCAGCCCCAGCATTTT.

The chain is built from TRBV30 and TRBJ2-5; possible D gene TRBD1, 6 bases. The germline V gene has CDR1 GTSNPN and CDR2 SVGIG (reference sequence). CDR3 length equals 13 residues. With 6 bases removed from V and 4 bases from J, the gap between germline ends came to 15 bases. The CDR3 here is CACTGQYVETQYF. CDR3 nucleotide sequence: TGTGCCTGCACCGGACAGTACGTAGAGACCCAGTACTTC.

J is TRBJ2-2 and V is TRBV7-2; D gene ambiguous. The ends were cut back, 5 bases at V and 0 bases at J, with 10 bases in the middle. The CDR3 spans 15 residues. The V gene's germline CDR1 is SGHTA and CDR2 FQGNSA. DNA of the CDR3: TGTGCCAGCAGCCCCAGTCATACGAACACCGGGGAGCTGTTTTTT. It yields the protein CASSPSHTNTGELFF.

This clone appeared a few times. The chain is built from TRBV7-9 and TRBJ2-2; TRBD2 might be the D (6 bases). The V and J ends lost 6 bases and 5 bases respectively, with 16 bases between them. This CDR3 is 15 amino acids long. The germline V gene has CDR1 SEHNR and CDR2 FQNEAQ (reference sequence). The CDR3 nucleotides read TGTGCCAGCAGACTGGACGGCGGGGAGACCGGGGAGCTGTTTTTT. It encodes CASRLDGGETGELFF.

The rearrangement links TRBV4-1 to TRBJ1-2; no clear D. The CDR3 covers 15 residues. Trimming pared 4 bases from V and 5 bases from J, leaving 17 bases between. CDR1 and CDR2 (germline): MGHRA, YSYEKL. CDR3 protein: CASSLMAGSKYGYTF. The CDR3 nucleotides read TGCGCCAGCAGCCTTATGGCGGGTTCGAAGTATGGCTACACCTTC.